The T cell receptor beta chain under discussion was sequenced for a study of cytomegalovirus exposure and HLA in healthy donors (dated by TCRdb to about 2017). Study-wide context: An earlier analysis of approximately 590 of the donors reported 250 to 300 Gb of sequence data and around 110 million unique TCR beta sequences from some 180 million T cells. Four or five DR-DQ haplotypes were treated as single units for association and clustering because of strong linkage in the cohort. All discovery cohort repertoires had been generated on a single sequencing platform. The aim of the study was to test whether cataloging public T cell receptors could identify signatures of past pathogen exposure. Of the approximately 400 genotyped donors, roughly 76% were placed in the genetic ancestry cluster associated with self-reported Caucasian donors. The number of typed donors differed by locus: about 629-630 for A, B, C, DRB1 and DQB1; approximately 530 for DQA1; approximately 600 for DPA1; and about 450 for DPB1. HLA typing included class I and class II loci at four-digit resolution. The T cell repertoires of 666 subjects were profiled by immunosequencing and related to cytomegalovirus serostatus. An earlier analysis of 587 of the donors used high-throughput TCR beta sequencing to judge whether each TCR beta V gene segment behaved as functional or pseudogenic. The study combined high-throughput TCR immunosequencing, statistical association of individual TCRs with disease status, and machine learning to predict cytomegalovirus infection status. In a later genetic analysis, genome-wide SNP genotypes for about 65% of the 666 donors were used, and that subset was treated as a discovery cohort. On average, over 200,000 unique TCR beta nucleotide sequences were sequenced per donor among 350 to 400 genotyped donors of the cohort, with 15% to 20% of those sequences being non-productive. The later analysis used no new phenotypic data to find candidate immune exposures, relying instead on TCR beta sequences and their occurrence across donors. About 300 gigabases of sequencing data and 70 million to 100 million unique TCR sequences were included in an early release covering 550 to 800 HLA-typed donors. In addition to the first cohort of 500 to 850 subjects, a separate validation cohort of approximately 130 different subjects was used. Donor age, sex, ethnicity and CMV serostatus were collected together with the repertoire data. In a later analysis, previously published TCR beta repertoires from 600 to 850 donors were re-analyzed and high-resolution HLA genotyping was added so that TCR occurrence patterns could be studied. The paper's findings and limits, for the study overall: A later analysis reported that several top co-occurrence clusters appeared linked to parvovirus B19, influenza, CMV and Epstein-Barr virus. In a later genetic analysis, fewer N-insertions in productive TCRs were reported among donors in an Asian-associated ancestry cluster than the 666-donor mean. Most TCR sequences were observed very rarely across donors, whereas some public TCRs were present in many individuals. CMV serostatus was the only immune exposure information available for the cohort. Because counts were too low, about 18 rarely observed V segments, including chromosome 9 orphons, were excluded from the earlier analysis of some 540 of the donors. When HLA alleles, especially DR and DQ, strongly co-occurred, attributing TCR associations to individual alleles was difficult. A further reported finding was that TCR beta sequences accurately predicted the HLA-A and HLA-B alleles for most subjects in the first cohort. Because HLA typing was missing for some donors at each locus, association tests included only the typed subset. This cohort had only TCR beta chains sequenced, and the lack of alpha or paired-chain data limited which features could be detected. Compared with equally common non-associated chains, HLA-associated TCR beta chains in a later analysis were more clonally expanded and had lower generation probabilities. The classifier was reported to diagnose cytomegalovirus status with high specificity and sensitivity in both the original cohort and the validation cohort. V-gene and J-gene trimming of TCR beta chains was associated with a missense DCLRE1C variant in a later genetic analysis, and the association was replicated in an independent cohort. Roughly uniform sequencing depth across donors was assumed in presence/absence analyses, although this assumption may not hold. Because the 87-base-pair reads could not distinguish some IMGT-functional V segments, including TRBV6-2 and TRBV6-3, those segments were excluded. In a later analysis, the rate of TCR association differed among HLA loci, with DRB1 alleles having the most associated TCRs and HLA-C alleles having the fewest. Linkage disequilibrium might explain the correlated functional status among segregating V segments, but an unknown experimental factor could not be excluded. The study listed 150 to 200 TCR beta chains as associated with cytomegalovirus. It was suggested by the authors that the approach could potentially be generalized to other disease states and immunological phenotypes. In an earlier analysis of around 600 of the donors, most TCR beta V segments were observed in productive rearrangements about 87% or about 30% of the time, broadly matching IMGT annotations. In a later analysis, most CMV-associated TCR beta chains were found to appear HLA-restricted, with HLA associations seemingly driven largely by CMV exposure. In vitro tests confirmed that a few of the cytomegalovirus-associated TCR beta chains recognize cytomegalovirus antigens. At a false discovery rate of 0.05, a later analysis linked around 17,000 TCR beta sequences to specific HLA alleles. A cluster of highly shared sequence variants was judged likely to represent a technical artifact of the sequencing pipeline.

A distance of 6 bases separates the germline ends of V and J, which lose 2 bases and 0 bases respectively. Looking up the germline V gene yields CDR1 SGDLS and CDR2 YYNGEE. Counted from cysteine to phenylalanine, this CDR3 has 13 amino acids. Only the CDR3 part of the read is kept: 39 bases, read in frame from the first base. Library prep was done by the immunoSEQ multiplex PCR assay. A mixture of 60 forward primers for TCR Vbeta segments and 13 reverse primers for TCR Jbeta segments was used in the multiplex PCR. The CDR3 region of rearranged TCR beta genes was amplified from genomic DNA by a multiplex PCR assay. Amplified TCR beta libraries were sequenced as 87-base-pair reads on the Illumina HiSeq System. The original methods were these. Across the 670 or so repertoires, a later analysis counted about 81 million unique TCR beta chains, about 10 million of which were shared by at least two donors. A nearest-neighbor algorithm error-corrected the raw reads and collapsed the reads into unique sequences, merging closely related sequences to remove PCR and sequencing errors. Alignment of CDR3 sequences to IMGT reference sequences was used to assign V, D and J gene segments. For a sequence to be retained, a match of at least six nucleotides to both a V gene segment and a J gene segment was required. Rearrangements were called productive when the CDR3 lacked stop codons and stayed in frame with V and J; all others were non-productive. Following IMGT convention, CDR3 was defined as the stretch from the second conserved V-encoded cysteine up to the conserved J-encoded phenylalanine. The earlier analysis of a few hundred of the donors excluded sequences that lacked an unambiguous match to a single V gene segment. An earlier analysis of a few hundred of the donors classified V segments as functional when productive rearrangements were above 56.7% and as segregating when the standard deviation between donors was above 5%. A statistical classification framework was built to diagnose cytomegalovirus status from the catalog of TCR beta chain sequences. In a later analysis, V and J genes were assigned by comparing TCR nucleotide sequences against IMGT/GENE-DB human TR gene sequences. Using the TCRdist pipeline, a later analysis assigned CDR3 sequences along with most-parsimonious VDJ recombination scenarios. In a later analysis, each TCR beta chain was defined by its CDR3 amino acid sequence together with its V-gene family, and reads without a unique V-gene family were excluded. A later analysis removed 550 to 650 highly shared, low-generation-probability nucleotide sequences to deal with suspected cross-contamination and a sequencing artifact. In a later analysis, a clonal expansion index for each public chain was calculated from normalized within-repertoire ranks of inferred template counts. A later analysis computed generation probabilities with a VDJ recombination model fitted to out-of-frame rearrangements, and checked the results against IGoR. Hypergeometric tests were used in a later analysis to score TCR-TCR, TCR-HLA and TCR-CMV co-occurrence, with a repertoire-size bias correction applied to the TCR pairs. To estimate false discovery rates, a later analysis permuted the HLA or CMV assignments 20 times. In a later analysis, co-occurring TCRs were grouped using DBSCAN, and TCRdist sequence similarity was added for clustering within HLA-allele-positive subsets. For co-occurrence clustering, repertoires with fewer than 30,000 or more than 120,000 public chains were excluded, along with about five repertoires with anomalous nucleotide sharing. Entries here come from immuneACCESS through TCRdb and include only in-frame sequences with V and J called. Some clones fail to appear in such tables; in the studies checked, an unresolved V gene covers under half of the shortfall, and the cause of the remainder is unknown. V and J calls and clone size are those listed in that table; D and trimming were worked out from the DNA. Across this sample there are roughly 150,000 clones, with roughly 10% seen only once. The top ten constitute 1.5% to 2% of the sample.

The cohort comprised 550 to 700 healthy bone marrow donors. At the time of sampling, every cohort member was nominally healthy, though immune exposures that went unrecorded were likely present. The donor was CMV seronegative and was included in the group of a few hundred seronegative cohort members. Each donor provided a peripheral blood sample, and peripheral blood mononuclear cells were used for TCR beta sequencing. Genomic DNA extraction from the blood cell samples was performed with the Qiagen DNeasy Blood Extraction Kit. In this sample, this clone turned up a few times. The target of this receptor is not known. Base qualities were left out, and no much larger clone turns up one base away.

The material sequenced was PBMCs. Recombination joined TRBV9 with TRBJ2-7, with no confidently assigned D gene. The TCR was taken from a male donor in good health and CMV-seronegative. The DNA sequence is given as TGTGCCAGCAGCGTCTCGAGCTCCTACGAGCAGTACTTC. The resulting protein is CASSVSSSYEQYF.